This T cell receptor (beta chain) stems from a study of blood T cell repertoires in COVID-19. Study as a whole: COVID-19 samples from acute and convalescent phases originated in the United States, Italy and Spain. Sources were T cells, B-cell-depleted T cells, or PBMCs; the material itself was cDNA or gDNA.

Trimming took 8 bases from V and 0 from J, leaving 15 bases between them. The CDR3 is made up of 15 amino acids. Germline-derived CDR1 and CDR2 are MGHRA and YSYEKL. Authors' data handling: For nucleated cells, counts were estimated from reference gene primer amplification. TCRdb's copy holds only in-frame clones and misses some; the assay was immunoSEQ multiplex PCR. V and J calls and clone size follow that table, whereas D and trimming were derived from the DNA. The sample lists about 130,000 clones, about 80% occurring once. In its sample, this clone was seen once. Specimen: peripheral blood. This TCR derives from a woman aged 45 to 65 with acute or convalescent COVID-19. The rearrangement uses TRBV4-1 and TRBJ2-3; D not resolved. The CDR3 DNA follows: TGCGCCAGCGCAAGGCTAGGATCTAGCACAGATACGCAGTATTTT. Translating gives CASARLGSSTDTQYF.